This T cell receptor beta chain was captured by sequencing in a study of shared clonotypes between healthy human individuals (TCRdb year 2020). In terms of the full investigation: The cohort comprised a couple of women and a few men aged 18 to 49 years. Per donor, leukapheresis produced somewhere between about 0.8 and 9.5 billion PBMCs. For each donor, CD4 naive and CD4 memory were each run on three plates, CD8 naive on two plates, and CD8 memory on one plate. Libraries were prepared and TCR repertoires were sequenced by different laboratories using diverse techniques, in order to increase sequencing depth and limit assay-specific biases. To estimate repertoire size and how much clonotype sharing occurs between individuals, the study deeply sequenced the blood TCR repertoires of five healthy adults. Results the study describes overall, beyond this receptor: Approximately 5% of naive CD4, 3.5% of naive CD8, about 2.1% of memory CD4, and over 0.35% of memory CD8 clonotypes were shared across a few donors. Clonotypes shared by all four sorted-subset donors showed higher generation probabilities than non-shared clonotypes. Incomplete sequencing was indicated by rarefaction of sorted-subset datasets, despite the large sequencing depth. Pairwise subsampling led to the expectation that sequencing depth would affect the degree of clonotype sharing among donors. Because the study included a small number of donors, the genetic and exposure-history diversity represented was limited. Sampling was restricted to blood, and TCR repertoires in tissues likely differ from the TCR repertoires found in blood. Estimated clonotype richness was generally larger for naive than for memory subsets.

The germline V gene yields SNHLY for CDR1 and FYNNEI for CDR2. The CDR3 starts with the cysteine, ends with the phenylalanine, and has 15 residues. Of all the DNA, just the CDR3 is kept, 45 bases in frame from base 1. V loses 0 bases of germline sequence and J loses 0 bases, and the interval between the two ends is 8 bases. Using the deep immunoSEQ assay, multiplex PCR amplified TCR CDR3 regions from genomic DNA. For each cell subset, the extracted genomic DNA was distributed evenly across all wells of several immunoSEQ 96-well plates, and each plate served as one replicate. For sorted subsets, each replicate PCR was loaded with approximately 0.2 ug genomic DNA, equivalent to approximately 27,000 T cell genomes. The purified libraries were quantified using a Qubit 3.0 fluorometer, sized with a Bioanalyzer 2100, and then quantified again using the KAPA Library Quantification kit. Every immunoSEQ 96-well plate was sequenced on a separate single-read 150-cycle Illumina NextSeq 550 flow cell. For the original study's pipeline: Because the immunoSEQ output held only junctional sequences and lacked quality scores, the filtering could not match the filtering applied to full-length reads. To assign V/J genes and CDR3, sequences were annotated against IMGT germline references using PyIR, a Python wrapper for IgBLAST v1.9. Reads with weak V/J assignments (E-value above 1e-6), missing CDR3, stop codons, out-of-frame junctions, or ambiguous translated residues were removed. V3J clonotypes were defined by identical inferred V gene, J gene, and CDR3 amino acid sequence. To compute the percentage overlap between repertoires, the number of shared unique clonotypes was divided by the size of the smaller repertoire. RTK rarefaction, the Chao1 estimator, and Recon v2.1 estimates of unobserved clonotypes were used to assess repertoire richness. Generation probabilities for all TCRbeta clonotypes obtained by the gDNA method from a few donors were computed using OLGA. Held by TCRdb, this immuneACCESS table contains in-frame sequences only and omits some clones. Under half of the omission traces to an unresolved V gene where checked; the cause of the rest is unknown. V, J and clone size were drawn from that table, and D and trimming were deduced from the DNA. Counted in this sample were some 2,000,000 clones; less than 95% of them appeared once. The biggest ten clones account for 0.85% to 1.2% of the sample.

CD8 naive samples were obtained by positive selection for CCR7 among CD45RO-negative cells, yielding a CD45RA+CCR7+ population from which TemRA cells were excluded. The donors were healthy, HIV-negative adults who had no recently reported acute infections or vaccinations. Every donor was a Caucasian adult living in Nashville, Tennessee, USA. Blood was collected by leukapheresis, and PBMCs were isolated by Ficoll-Histopaque density gradient centrifugation and then cryopreserved in liquid nitrogen vapor phase. Analytical flow cytometry was used to check the purity and quantity of each magnetically sorted T cell population. Genomic DNA was isolated from every sorted fraction and measured by UV absorbance on a Nanodrop 2000c. As regards this clone: Its antigen is not yet known. No base qualities exist here, and no much larger clone lies one base off it.

The sequenced sample was naive CD8+ T cells sorted from blood. Per the publication, the cell subset or site label means: CD45RA+CCR7+. The sequence links TRBV2 to TRBJ1-1; the D gene is unclear. The source is a man younger than 35 in good health. The DNA sequence follows: TGTGCCAGCAGTGAAGCGCGGGGTTTGAACACTGAAGCTTTCTTT. This codes for CASSEARGLNTEAFF.